In this sample, the clone carrying this TCR beta chain turned up a few times. Its matching antigen is unknown. At one end the junction does not follow the germline gene, possibly because of a read error. Other DNA sequences from this sample encode an identical CDR3 as well. This entry comes from a study of T cells in tumors after PD-1 blockade. Study-wide background: Blood samples averaged roughly 110,000 templates (range roughly 24,000-290,000) and approximately 37,000 unique clonotypes.

Study results and limitations: Blood contained 35% to 50% of the tumor's TCR clonotypes.

The table came from immunoSEQ multiplex PCR; TCRdb's copy has only in-frame clones and leaves some out. Altogether 14,000 to 15,000 clones are present, roughly 80% being singletons, with the ten largest covering 20% to 25%. The sequencing used PBMCs, collected after anti-PD-1 treatment. This receptor was obtained from a human donor with basal cell carcinoma.

For the CDR3, the DNA is TGTGCCCGCAGTGACGGGGGGGCGGGGGAGGGGAGCTCCTACAATGAGCAGTTCTTC. Its protein is CARSDGGAGEGSSYNEQFF. This chain links TRBV2 with TRBJ2-1; 8 bases line up with TRBD2. Germline V gene lookup returns CDR1 SNHLY and CDR2 FYNNEI. The length of the CDR3 is 19 residues.